This T cell receptor beta chain stems from a study of T cell clusters in autoimmune cytopenias. Study-wide results and limits: TRB repertoire shifts in secondary cytopenia and chronic lymphocytic leukemia mostly reflected lymphoma, not autoimmunity. The T cell clusters came from computational analysis alone and lack functional validation.

TRB amplification used roughly 250 ng of peripheral blood genomic DNA. This CDR3 is built from 13 residues. CDR1 is MNHEY, CDR2 SVGAGI, per germline. One tube held mixed TRB-A and TRB-B primer pools for touch-down PCR. Reanalyzing the multiplex PCR reads, TCRdb keeps one entry per CDR3 protein, without DNA. The sample includes 3,800 or so distinct CDR3 sequences. Its frequency marks this clonotype as medium-sized. Its specificity is unknown. The origin of this receptor is a human donor with an autoimmune cytopenia or autoimmune hepatitis (not recorded which). Sequenced input: peripheral blood. The chain employs TRBV6-5 and TRBJ2-7. The CDR3 reads CASSTQGSYEQYF.